The clone carrying this T cell receptor beta chain was counted only a few times. As yet, its antigen is unknown. From 5'RACE with constant-segment primers came TCR alpha and TCR beta cDNA libraries that carried sample barcodes and UMIs. TCRdb analysed the 5' RACE reads with MiXCR anew, one entry per CDR3 protein. The sample records roughly 130,000 distinct CDR3 sequences, 15% to 20% being singletons. CDR1 and CDR2 from the germline V gene are SGHDN and FVKESK. V was cut by 1 base and J by 1 base, with 6 bases left in between. The CDR3 runs to 14 residues. This specimen comes from a study of T-cell memory formation after mild COVID-19. Whole-study context: Among the donors, TCR clusters were largely specific to each donor. General study points: The CD4+ clones that contracted clustered mainly within CM and EM, and the CD8+ clones concentrated in EMRA.

The chain uses TRBV14 and TRBJ2-3; D is perhaps TRBD1 or TRBD2 (5 bases each). Sequencing was carried out using PBMCs or a T cell subset sorted from them (not recorded which). This clonotype originated in a man between 18 and 35 years old who had mild COVID-19 (a few samples of this study predate the infection). Cell type and time point are not known. CDR3 protein: CASSQGGRTDTQYF. In nucleotides, the CDR3 is TGTGCCAGCAGCCAAGGGGGACGCACAGATACGCAGTATTTT.